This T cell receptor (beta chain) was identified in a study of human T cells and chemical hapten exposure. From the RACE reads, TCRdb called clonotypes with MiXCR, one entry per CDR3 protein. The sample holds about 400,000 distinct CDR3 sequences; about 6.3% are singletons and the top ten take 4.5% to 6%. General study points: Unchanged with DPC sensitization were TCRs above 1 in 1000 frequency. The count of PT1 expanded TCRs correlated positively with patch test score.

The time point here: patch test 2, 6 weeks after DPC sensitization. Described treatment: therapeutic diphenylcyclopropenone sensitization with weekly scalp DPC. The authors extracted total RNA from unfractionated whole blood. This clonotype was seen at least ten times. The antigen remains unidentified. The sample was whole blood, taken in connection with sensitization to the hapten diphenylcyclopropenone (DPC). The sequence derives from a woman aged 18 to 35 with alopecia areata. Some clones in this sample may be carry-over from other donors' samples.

The CDR3 reads CASSFEGAGRETQYF. For the CDR3, the DNA is TGTGCCAGCAGTTTTGAGGGGGCTGGCCGGGAGACCCAGTACTTC. The J gene is TRBJ2-5, the V gene TRBV7-3; 7 bases map to TRBD1. CDR3 length equals 15 residues. Germline trimming cut 6 bases from V and 5 bases from J; bases unmatched to any gene: 12. Per germline, CDR1 SGHTA and CDR2 FQGTGA.